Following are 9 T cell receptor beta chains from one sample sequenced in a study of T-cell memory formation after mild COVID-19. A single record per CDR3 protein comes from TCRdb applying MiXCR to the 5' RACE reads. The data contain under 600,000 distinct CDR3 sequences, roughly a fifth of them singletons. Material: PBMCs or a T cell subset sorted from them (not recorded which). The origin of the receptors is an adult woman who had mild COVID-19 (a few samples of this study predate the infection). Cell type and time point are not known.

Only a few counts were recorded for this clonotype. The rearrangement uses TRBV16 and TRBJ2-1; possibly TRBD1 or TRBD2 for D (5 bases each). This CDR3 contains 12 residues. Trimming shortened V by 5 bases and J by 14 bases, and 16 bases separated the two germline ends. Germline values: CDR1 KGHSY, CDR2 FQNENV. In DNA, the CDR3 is TGTGCCAGCAGCGACAGACTACAGAGGGAGTTCTTC. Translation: CASSDRLQREFF.

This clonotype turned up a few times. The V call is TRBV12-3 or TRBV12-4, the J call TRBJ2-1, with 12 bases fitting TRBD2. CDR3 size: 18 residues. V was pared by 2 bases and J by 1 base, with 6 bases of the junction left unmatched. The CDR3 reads CASSLRGLAGLSYNEQFF. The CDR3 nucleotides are TGTGCCAGCAGTTTAAGGGGACTAGCGGGCCTATCCTACAATGAGCAGTTCTTC.

The CDR3 reads CASGPLQGIGGYTF. The CDR3, as DNA: TGTGCCAGCGGACCTTTACAGGGAATTGGAGGCTACACCTTC. The chain employs TRBV12-3 or TRBV12-4 and TRBJ1-2; D is possibly TRBD1 (6 bases). The V end lost 8 bases, the J end lost 8 bases, and 21 bases lay between the germline ends. The CDR3 spans 14 residues.

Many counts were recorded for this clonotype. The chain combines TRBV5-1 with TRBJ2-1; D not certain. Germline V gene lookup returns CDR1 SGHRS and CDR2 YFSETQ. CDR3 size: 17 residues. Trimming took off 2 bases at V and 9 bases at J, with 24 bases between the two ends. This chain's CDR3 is CASSFSSRAYPQSEQFF. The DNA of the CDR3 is TGCGCCAGCAGCTTTAGTTCTAGGGCCTACCCACAGAGTGAGCAGTTCTTC. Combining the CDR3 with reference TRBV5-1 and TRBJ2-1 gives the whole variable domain KAGVTQTPRYLIKTRGQQVTLSCSPISGHRSVSWYQQTPGQGLQFLFEYFSETQRNKGNFPGRFSGRQFSNSRSEMNVSTLELGDSALYLCASSFSSRAYPQSEQFFGPGTRLTVL.

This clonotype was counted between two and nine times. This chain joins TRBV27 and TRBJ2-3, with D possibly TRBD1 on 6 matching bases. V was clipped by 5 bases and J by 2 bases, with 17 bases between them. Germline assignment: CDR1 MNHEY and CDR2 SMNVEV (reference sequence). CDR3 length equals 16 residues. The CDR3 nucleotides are TGTGCCAGCAGTCCCCGATCCTGGACAGCCACAGATACGCAGTATTTT. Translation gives CASSPRSWTATDTQYF.

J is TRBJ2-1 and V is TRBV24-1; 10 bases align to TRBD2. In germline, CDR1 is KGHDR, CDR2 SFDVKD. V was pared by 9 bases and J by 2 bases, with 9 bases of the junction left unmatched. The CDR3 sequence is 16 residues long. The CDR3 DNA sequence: TGTGCCACCGCCGCAGCGGGAGGGAGAGCCTACAATGAGCAGTTCTTC. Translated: CATAAAGGRAYNEQFF.

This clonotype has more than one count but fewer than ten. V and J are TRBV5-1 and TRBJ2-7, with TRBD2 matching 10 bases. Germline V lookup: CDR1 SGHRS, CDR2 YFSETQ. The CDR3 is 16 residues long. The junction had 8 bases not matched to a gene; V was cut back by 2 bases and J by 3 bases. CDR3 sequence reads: CASSFGLAETFYEQYF. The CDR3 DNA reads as TGCGCCAGCAGCTTCGGACTAGCGGAGACTTTCTACGAGCAGTACTTC.

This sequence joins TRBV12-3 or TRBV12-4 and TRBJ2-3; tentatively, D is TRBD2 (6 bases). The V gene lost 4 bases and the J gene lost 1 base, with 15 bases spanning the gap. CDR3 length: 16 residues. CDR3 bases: TGTGCCAGCAGTTCCCCGTGGAGGGGAGGCACAGATACGCAGTATTTT. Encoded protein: CASSSPWRGGTDTQYF.

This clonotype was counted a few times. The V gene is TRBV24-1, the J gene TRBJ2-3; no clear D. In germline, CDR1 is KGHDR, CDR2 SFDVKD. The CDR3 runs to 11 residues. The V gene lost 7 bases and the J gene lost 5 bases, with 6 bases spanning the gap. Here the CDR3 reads CATSYGDTQYF. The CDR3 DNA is TGTGCCACCAGCTATGGAGATACGCAGTATTTT.